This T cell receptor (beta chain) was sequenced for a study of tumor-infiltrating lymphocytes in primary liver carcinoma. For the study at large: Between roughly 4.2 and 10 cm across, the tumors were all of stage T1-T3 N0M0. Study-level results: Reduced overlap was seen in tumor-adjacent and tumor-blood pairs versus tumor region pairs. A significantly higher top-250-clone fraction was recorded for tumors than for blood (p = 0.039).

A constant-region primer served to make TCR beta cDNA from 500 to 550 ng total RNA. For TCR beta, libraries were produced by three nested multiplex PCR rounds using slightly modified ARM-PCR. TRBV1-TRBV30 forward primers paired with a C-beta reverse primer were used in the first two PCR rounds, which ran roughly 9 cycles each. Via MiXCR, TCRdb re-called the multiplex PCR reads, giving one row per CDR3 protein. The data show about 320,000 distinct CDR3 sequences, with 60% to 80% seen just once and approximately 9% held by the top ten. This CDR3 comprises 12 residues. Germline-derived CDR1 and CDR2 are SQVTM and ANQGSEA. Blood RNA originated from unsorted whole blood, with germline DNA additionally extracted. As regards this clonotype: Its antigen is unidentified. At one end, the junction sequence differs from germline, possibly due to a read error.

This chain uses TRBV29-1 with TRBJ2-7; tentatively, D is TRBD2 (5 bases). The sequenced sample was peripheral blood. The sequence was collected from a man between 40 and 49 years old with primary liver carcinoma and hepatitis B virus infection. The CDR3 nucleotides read TGCAGCGCCACTAGTGAGGCTTACGGGCAGTACTTC. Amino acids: CSATSEAYGQYF.